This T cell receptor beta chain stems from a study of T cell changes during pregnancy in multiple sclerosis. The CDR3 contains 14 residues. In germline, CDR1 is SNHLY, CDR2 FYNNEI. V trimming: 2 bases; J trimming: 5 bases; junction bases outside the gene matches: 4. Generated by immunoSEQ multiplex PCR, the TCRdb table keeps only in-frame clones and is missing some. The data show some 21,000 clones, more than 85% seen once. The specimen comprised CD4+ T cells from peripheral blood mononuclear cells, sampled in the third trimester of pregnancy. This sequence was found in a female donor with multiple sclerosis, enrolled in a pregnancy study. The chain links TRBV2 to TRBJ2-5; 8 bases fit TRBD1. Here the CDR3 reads CASSEQGARETQYF. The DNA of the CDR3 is TGTGCCAGCAGTGAACAGGGGGCGAGGGAGACCCAGTACTTC.